This is a list of T cell receptor beta chains from one sample in a study of beta chain features in type 1 diabetes. Sequencing used immunoSEQ multiplex PCR; TCRdb keeps in-frame clones, though not all of them. The repertoire holds some 700,000 clones, 13% seen once, with about 0.02% in the top ten. The sequencing input was naive CD4+ T cells from blood. The receptors originated from a man aged 18 to 29 with type 1 diabetes. The CDR3 runs from the conserved cysteine through the conserved F or W. D genes are given only for firm matches. Rows give clone size only sometimes, using once, few, many, or a class for an expanded clone.

CDR3 length: 13; D gene: -; J gene: TRBJ2-7; clone size: -; V gene: TRBV9; CDR3 DNA: TGTGCCAGCAGCGCTACAGGCTCCTACGAGCAGTACTTC; CDR3 protein: CASSATGSYEQYF
CDR3 length: 15; D gene: -; J gene: TRBJ2-1; clone size: -; V gene: TRBV2; CDR3 DNA: TGTGCCAGCACCCCCGGGGTCCCCTCCTACAATGAGCAGTTCTTC; CDR3 protein: CASTPGVPSYNEQFF
CDR3 length: 14; D gene: TRBD1; J gene: TRBJ1-4; clone size: -; V gene: TRBV5-1; CDR3 DNA: TGCGCCAGCAGCTTTGGGACAGGGGACGAAAAACTGTTTTTT; CDR3 protein: CASSFGTGDEKLFF
CDR3 length: 15; D gene: -; J gene: TRBJ1-4; clone size: few; V gene: TRBV14; CDR3 DNA: TGTGCCAGCAGCCGCCTCGGTTTGACTAATGAAAAACTGTTTTTT; CDR3 protein: CASSRLGLTNEKLFF
CDR3 length: 15; D gene: TRBD2; J gene: TRBJ2-5; clone size: -; V gene: TRBV25-1; CDR3 DNA: TGTGCCAGCAGGATAGCGGGGGGGCCTGTTGAGACCCAGTACTTC; CDR3 protein: CASRIAGGPVETQYF
CDR3 length: 15; D gene: -; J gene: TRBJ1-1; clone size: -; V gene: TRBV4-1; CDR3 DNA: TGCGCCAGCAGCCATCCTGTTGGGGGGAACACTGAAGCTTTCTTT; CDR3 protein: CASSHPVGGNTEAFF
CDR3 length: 16; D gene: TRBD1; J gene: TRBJ2-3; clone size: -; V gene: TRBV18; CDR3 DNA: TGTGCCAGCTCACCCCGGGCAGGGGGCATCACAGATACGCAGTATTTT; CDR3 protein: CASSPRAGGITDTQYF
CDR3 length: 18; D gene: -; J gene: TRBJ1-3; clone size: -; V gene: TRBV25-1; CDR3 DNA: TGTGCCAGCAGTGAATATATTACCAGGGACAAATCTGGAAACACCATATATTTT; CDR3 protein: CASSEYITRDKSGNTIYF
CDR3 length: 15; D gene: -; J gene: TRBJ1-6; clone size: few; V gene: TRBV27; CDR3 DNA: TGTGCCAGCAGGGTACAGTACGGGGTAAATTCACCCCTCCACTTT; CDR3 protein: CASRVQYGVNSPLHF
CDR3 length: 14; D gene: -; J gene: TRBJ1-5; clone size: few; V gene: TRBV5-1; CDR3 DNA: TGCGCCAGCTCGAGGGGGGAAAACAATCAGCCCCAGCATTTT; CDR3 protein: CASSRGENNQPQHF
CDR3 length: 13; D gene: -; J gene: TRBJ1-2; clone size: few; V gene: TRBV2; CDR3 DNA: TGTGCCAGCGGGTTGATTGAGGGGCGCGGCTACACCTTC; CDR3 protein: CASGLIEGRGYTF
CDR3 length: 13; D gene: -; J gene: TRBJ1-6; clone size: few; V gene: TRBV30; CDR3 DNA: TGTGCCTGGGACGGGGCTAATAATTCACCCCTCCACTTT; CDR3 protein: CAWDGANNSPLHF
CDR3 length: 14; D gene: TRBD1; J gene: TRBJ1-5; clone size: few; V gene: TRBV28; CDR3 DNA: TGTGCCAGCAGTTTAGGGACAGGGTATCAGCCCCAGCATTTT; CDR3 protein: CASSLGTGYQPQHF
CDR3 length: 13; D gene: -; J gene: TRBJ1-2; clone size: -; V gene: TRBV10-3; CDR3 DNA: TGTGCCATCAGGGCCGGGAGCAACTATGGCTACACCTTC; CDR3 protein: CAIRAGSNYGYTF
CDR3 length: 14; D gene: -; J gene: TRBJ1-1; clone size: -; V gene: TRBV5-1; CDR3 DNA: TGCGCCAGCAGCTTGGGGCTTATGAACACTGAAGCTTTCTTT; CDR3 protein: CASSLGLMNTEAFF
CDR3 length: 15; D gene: TRBD2; J gene: TRBJ2-3; clone size: -; V gene: TRBV12-5; CDR3 DNA: TGTGCTAGTGGACGAGGGACTAGCGGCACAGATACGCAGTATTTT; CDR3 protein: CASGRGTSGTDTQYF
CDR3 length: 16; D gene: -; J gene: TRBJ1-1; clone size: -; V gene: TRBV5-6; CDR3 DNA: TGTGCCAGCAGCTTGGGAGGGATTGGGCCGAACACTGAAGCTTTCTTT; CDR3 protein: CASSLGGIGPNTEAFF
CDR3 length: 13; D gene: -; J gene: TRBJ2-3; clone size: few; V gene: TRBV16; CDR3 DNA: TGTGCCAGCAGCCAATTATCCACAGATACGCAGTATTTT; CDR3 protein: CASSQLSTDTQYF
CDR3 length: 14; D gene: -; J gene: TRBJ2-1; clone size: -; V gene: TRBV12-5; CDR3 DNA: TGTGCTAGTGGTTTGGAAGGGGCTTCCAATGAGCAGTTCTTC; CDR3 protein: CASGLEGASNEQFF
CDR3 length: 15; D gene: TRBD1; J gene: TRBJ2-4; clone size: few; V gene: TRBV6-5; CDR3 DNA: TGTGCCAGCAGTTACTCCGGGACAGGAAAAAACATTCAGTACTTC; CDR3 protein: CASSYSGTGKNIQYF
CDR3 length: 15; D gene: TRBD1; J gene: TRBJ2-1; clone size: few; V gene: TRBV6-5; CDR3 DNA: TGTGCCAGCAGTTACTCCAGGACAGGGGGCTTTGAGCAGTTCTTC; CDR3 protein: CASSYSRTGGFEQFF
CDR3 length: 14; D gene: TRBD1; J gene: TRBJ1-6; clone size: -; V gene: TRBV11-3; CDR3 DNA: TGTGCCAGCAGCTGGACAGGGAGGGACTCACCCCTCCACTTT; CDR3 protein: CASSWTGRDSPLHF
CDR3 length: 17; D gene: -; J gene: TRBJ2-3; clone size: few; V gene: TRBV9; CDR3 DNA: TGTGCCAGCAGCGTATTGGGTGGCGGGTCGGGCACAGATACGCAGTATTTT; CDR3 protein: CASSVLGGGSGTDTQYF
CDR3 length: 15; D gene: -; J gene: TRBJ2-5; clone size: -; V gene: TRBV9; CDR3 DNA: TGTGCCAGCAGCGTTGGAGCAGGGAGTAGGGAGACCCAGTACTTC; CDR3 protein: CASSVGAGSRETQYF
CDR3 length: 15; D gene: TRBD1; J gene: TRBJ2-7; clone size: -; V gene: TRBV6-5; CDR3 DNA: TGTGCCAGCAGTCCAGGGGGCCTGGGGCTCTACGAGCAGTACTTC; CDR3 protein: CASSPGGLGLYEQYF
CDR3 length: 14; D gene: -; J gene: TRBJ2-7; clone size: few; V gene: TRBV4-2; CDR3 DNA: TGTGCCAGCAGCCAAGAGTGGGTGAGCTACGAGCAGTACTTC; CDR3 protein: CASSQEWVSYEQYF
CDR3 length: 15; D gene: -; J gene: TRBJ2-6; clone size: -; V gene: TRBV13; CDR3 DNA: TGTGCCAGCAGGGGGCTCGCAGCTGGGGCCAACGTCCTGACTTTC; CDR3 protein: CASRGLAAGANVLTF
CDR3 length: 14; D gene: -; J gene: TRBJ2-1; clone size: many; V gene: TRBV14; CDR3 DNA: TGTGCCAGCAGCCAAGTTGCTCCGGGGAATGAGCAGTTCTTC; CDR3 protein: CASSQVAPGNEQFF
CDR3 length: 12; D gene: -; J gene: TRBJ2-2; clone size: -; V gene: TRBV6-5; CDR3 DNA: TGTGCCAGCAGTCAGCAGACAGGGGAGCTGTTTTTT; CDR3 protein: CASSQQTGELFF